Below, 20 T cell receptor beta chains from the same sample are listed, as sequenced in a study of cytomegalovirus exposure and HLA in healthy donors. The PCR made use of 60 Vbeta and 13 Jbeta primers. Assay used: immunoSEQ multiplex PCR; TCRdb lists only in-frame clones, some missing. The sample lists over 150,000 clones, roughly 85% occurring once. Material for sequencing was PBMCs. The receptors were gathered from a woman between 25 and 40 years old in good health and CMV-seronegative.

Of note for this clone: One junction end disagrees with the germline gene, perhaps due to a read error. This rearrangement joins TRBV7-2 to TRBJ1-6; 8 bases align to TRBD1. The V gene's germline CDR1 is SGHTA and CDR2 FQGNSA. The CDR3 contains 13 residues. Written as DNA, the CDR3 is TGTGCCAGCAGCCCAATCCCCCAGGGGGCGGGTGTTTTT. Translating gives CASSPIPQGAGVF.

This clone has just a few counts. V gene TRBV4-2 combines with J gene TRBJ2-3; TRBD2 aligns across 13 bases. J lost 5 bases, V lost 4 bases, and 6 bases had no gene match. This CDR3 is built from 16 residues. Germline assignment: CDR1 LGHNA and CDR2 YNFKEQ. CDR3 in amino acids: CASSPTSGGAQDTQYF. The CDR3 nucleotides read TGTGCCAGCAGCCCCACTAGCGGGGGGGCCCAAGATACGCAGTATTTT.

The CDR3 reads CASSQYRGMNTEAFF. In DNA form, the CDR3 reads TGTGCCAGCAGCCAATACAGGGGAATGAACACTGAAGCTTTCTTT. This rearrangement joins TRBV14 to TRBJ1-1; 7 nucleotides align to TRBD1. Germline loops: CDR1 SGHDN, CDR2 FVKESK. V shed 2 bases and J 0 bases; nucleotides not matched to a gene: 3. The CDR3 contains 15 residues.

V usage is TRBV7-9 and J usage is TRBJ2-5; TRBD2 aligns across 16 bases. CDR3 size: 19 residues. V was pared by 1 base and J by 1 base, with 6 bases of the junction left unmatched. Germline CDR1 SEHNR, CDR2 FQNEAQ (reference sequence). Here the CDR3 DNA reads TGTGCCAGCAGCTTAGATGGGACTAGCGGGGGGGACCCCCAAGAGACCCAGTACTTC. Protein sequence: CASSLDGTSGGDPQETQYF.

V and J are TRBV10-2 and TRBJ2-7; 9 bases are shared with TRBD2. Germline CDR1 is WSHSY and CDR2 is SAAADI. V dropped 9 bases and J dropped 4; count of bases not matched to a gene: 7. The CDR3 has 13 residues. The CDR3 reads CASSAGGKYEQYF. CDR3 coding DNA: TGCGCCAGTTCGGCGGGAGGGAAATACGAGCAGTACTTC.

The V gene is TRBV19, the J gene TRBJ1-1; possibly TRBD1 for D (6 bases). CDR3 length: 13 amino acids. V dropped 1 base and J dropped 6 bases, with 9 bases sitting between them. The germline V gene has CDR1 LNHDA and CDR2 SQIVND (reference sequence). The CDR3 here is CASSIGGGSEAFF. The CDR3 DNA sequence: TGTGCCAGTAGTATAGGGGGGGGCTCTGAAGCTTTCTTT. Drawing the rest from reference TRBV19 and TRBJ1-1, the complete variable domain is DGGITQSPKYLFRKEGQNVTLSCEQNLNHDAMYWYRQDPGQGLRLIYYSQIVNDFQKGDIAEGYSVSREKKESFPLTVTSAQKNPTAFYLCASSIGGGSEAFFGQGTRLTVV.

V and J are TRBV5-1 and TRBJ2-7; 8 bases are a match to TRBD2. Germline-derived CDR1 and CDR2 are SGHRS and YFSETQ. The CDR3 contains 14 residues. After removal of 1 base from V and 2 bases from J, the junction contained 2 bases not matched to a gene. Here the CDR3 reads CASSLSGGTYEQYF. The DNA for the CDR3 is TGCGCCAGCAGCTTGTCGGGGGGGACCTACGAGCAGTACTTC.

Remarks on this clone: At the DNA level, this CDR3 is encoded by other sequences in the same sample as well. This chain uses TRBV5-1 with TRBJ2-7; 8 bases agree with TRBD1. The V and J ends lost 4 bases and 10 bases, in that order; junction bases with no gene match: 16. Germline CDR1 and CDR2: SGHRS and YFSETQ. CDR3 length: 15 residues. The CDR3 DNA is TGCGCCAGCAGCCCCCTTGACAGGGGAGGAAGCGAACAGTACTTC. Residues: CASSPLDRGGSEQYF. The complete variable domain, with remaining parts taken from reference TRBV5-1 and TRBJ2-7, reads KAGVTQTPRYLIKTRGQQVTLSCSPISGHRSVSWYQQTPGQGLQFLFEYFSETQRNKGNFPGRFSGRQFSNSRSEMNVSTLELGDSALYLCASSPLDRGGSEQYFGPGTRLTVT.

As regards this clone: The junction differs from germline at one of its ends, possibly a read error. Other DNA sequences in this sample translate to the same CDR3. The gene calls are TRBV6-5 and TRBJ1-6; 9 nucleotides match TRBD1. Germline CDR1 MNHEY, CDR2 SVGAGI. The CDR3 has 16 residues. CDR3 nucleotide sequence: TGTGCCAGCAGTTATCACAGGGGGCGCGGTAATTCCCCCCTCCACTTT. Amino acids: CASSYHRGRGNSPLHF.

This chain links TRBV5-1 with TRBJ2-2; 8 nucleotides line up with TRBD1. Germline loops: CDR1 SGHRS, CDR2 YFSETQ. This CDR3 has 17 residues. V shed 1 base and J 4 bases; nucleotides not matched to a gene: 9. Here the CDR3 DNA reads TGCGCCAGCAGCTTGATAGGGACAGGAAAACTCACCGGGGAGCTGTTTTTT. Translation gives CASSLIGTGKLTGELFF.

The sample holds one count of this clone. The rearrangement uses TRBV29-1 and TRBJ2-1, with 10 bases identical to TRBD2. The CDR3 covers 14 residues. V shed 5 bases, J shed 0 bases, and the junction held 1 base outside the gene matches. Germline V gene lookup returns CDR1 SQVTM and CDR2 ANQGSEA. The CDR3 here is CSVRTSGSYNEQFF. The CDR3 bases are TGCAGCGTTCGGACTAGCGGCTCCTACAATGAGCAGTTCTTC.

The chain recombines TRBV14 with TRBJ2-7; 7 positions agree with TRBD1. Germline V gives CDR1 SGHDN, CDR2 FVKESK. The ends lost 2 bases at V and 4 bases at J; junction bases unmatched: 8. The CDR3 runs to 15 residues. The CDR3 is CASSQLGQILYEQYF. The CDR3 nucleotides read TGTGCCAGCAGCCAACTGGGACAGATCTTGTACGAGCAGTACTTC.

The chain joins TRBV25-1 to TRBJ2-5; 7 bases are a match to TRBD2. With 6 bases clipped from V and 0 bases from J, the junction kept 1 base outside the gene matches. The germline V gene encodes CDR1 MGHDK and CDR2 SYGVNS. The CDR3 extends over 13 amino acids. DNA of the CDR3: TGTGCCAGCAGAGGGACTAACCAAGAGACCCAGTACTTC. This codes for CASRGTNQETQYF.

This clone was found once. Relative to the germline gene, one junction end is altered; a read error may explain this. The rearrangement links TRBV28 to TRBJ1-1; D perhaps matches TRBD1 (5 bases). The CDR3 spans 16 residues. CDR1 and CDR2 from the germline V gene are MDHEN and SYDVKM. For the CDR3, the DNA is TGTGCCAGCAATTTAAGAACCACAGGCTGGAACACTGAAGCTTTCTTT. The encoded protein is CASNLRTTGWNTEAFF.

The chain is built from TRBV7-2 and TRBJ1-5; TRBD1 is a possible D gene (6 bases). V was clipped by 5 bases and J by 7 bases, with 9 bases between them. This CDR3 spans 12 amino acids. In germline, CDR1 is SGHTA, CDR2 FQGNSA. This chain's CDR3 is CASSQQGQPQHF. The CDR3 DNA reads as TGTGCCAGCAGCCAACAGGGACAGCCCCAGCATTTT.

The genes are TRBV14 and TRBJ2-1; weak D call: TRBD2 (6 bases). The germline gives CDR1 SGHDN, CDR2 FVKESK. Trimming took off 4 bases at V and 0 bases at J, with 16 bases between the two ends. The CDR3 length is 17 residues. In DNA, the CDR3 is TGTGCCAGCAGCCCCCCGCCGGGGGTCTACTCCTACAATGAGCAGTTCTTC. Protein sequence: CASSPPPGVYSYNEQFF.

The gene calls are TRBV29-1 and TRBJ2-7; TRBD1 matches 7 bases. The ends lost 6 bases at V and 0 bases at J; junction bases unmatched: 8. CDR1 SQVTM and CDR2 ANQGSEA come from the germline V gene. The CDR3 consists of 14 residues. The CDR3 DNA sequence: TGCAGCGTACTCAGGGGGACCAGCTCCTACGAGCAGTACTTC. It is translated as CSVLRGTSSYEQYF.

The chain is built from TRBV19 and TRBJ2-5; 8 positions match TRBD2. Germline V lookup: CDR1 LNHDA, CDR2 SQIVND (reference sequence). The CDR3 consists of 15 residues. V dropped 7 bases and J dropped 5; count of bases not matched to a gene: 12. The DNA of the CDR3 is TGTGCCAGTACCCCCCGGGCGGGAGGTTTGGAGACCCAGTACTTC. Its protein is CASTPRAGGLETQYF. The entire variable domain, with the rest obtained from reference TRBV19 and TRBJ2-5, is as follows: DGGITQSPKYLFRKEGQNVTLSCEQNLNHDAMYWYRQDPGQGLRLIYYSQIVNDFQKGDIAEGYSVSREKKESFPLTVTSAQKNPTAFYLCASTPRAGGLETQYFGPGTRLLVL.

The chain combines TRBV7-8 with TRBJ2-1; D call uncertain. There are 13 residues in the CDR3. The V and J ends lost 6 bases and 2 bases respectively, with 8 bases between them. Germline loops: CDR1 SGHVS, CDR2 FQNEAQ. The CDR3 nucleotides read TGTGCCAGCAGTCCCAGGACCTACAATGAGCAGTTCTTC. Translation gives CASSPRTYNEQFF.

The gene calls are TRBV7-2 and TRBJ2-7; 8 positions match TRBD2. CDR3 length: 15 residues. V trimming: 0 bases; J trimming: 6 bases; junction bases outside the gene matches: 7. Germline V lookup: CDR1 SGHTA, CDR2 FQGNSA. In nucleotides, the CDR3 is TGTGCCAGCAGCTTAGCCCGGACTAGCCCTCCCGAGCAGTACTTC. Protein sequence: CASSLARTSPPEQYF.